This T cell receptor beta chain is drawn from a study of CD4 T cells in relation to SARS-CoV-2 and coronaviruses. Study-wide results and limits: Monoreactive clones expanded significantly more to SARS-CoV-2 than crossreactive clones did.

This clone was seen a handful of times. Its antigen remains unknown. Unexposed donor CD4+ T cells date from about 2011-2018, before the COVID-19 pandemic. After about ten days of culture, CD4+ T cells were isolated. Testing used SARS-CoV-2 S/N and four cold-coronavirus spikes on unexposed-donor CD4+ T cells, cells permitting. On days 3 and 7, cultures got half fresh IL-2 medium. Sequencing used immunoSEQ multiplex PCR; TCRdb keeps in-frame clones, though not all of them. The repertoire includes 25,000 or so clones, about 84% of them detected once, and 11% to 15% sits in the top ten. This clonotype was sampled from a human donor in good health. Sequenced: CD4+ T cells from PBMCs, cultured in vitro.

In nucleotides, the CDR3 is TGTGCCAGCAGCCCACTAGCGGTAAGCTCCTACGAGCAGTACTTC. Translating it yields CASSPLAVSSYEQYF. The rearrangement joins TRBV7-8 to TRBJ2-7, with 8 bases that match TRBD2. In germline, CDR1 is SGHVS, CDR2 FQNEAQ. Trimming cost V 5 bases and J 0 bases; bases outside gene matches: 6. The CDR3 has 15 amino acids.